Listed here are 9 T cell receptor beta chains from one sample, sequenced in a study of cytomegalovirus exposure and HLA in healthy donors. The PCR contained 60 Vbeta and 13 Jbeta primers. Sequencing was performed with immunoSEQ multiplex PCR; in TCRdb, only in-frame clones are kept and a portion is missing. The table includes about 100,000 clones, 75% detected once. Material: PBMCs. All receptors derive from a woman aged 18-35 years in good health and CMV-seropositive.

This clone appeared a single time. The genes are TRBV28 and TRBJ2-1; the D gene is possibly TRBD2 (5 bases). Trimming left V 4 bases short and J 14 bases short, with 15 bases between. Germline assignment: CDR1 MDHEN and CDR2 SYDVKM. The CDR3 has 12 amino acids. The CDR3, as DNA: TGTGCCAGCAGTTGGACTCAAGAGCCAGAGTTCTTC. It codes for CASSWTQEPEFF.

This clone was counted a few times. The CDR3 reads CAWRGGSGRRDEQFF. As DNA, the CDR3 is TGTGCCTGGAGGGGAGGGAGCGGGAGAAGGGATGAGCAGTTCTTC. The genes are TRBV30 and TRBJ2-1; TRBD2 aligns across 8 bases. Trimming cost V 3 bases and J 8 bases; bases outside gene matches: 12. The CDR3 has 15 residues. Germline V gene lookup returns CDR1 GTSNPN and CDR2 SVGIG (reference sequence).

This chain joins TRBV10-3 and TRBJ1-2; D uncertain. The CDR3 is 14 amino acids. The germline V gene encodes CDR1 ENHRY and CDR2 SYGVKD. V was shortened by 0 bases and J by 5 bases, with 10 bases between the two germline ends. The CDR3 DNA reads TGTGCCATCAGTGAGTCAGGGAGGGAGTATGGCTACACCTTC. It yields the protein CAISESGREYGYTF.

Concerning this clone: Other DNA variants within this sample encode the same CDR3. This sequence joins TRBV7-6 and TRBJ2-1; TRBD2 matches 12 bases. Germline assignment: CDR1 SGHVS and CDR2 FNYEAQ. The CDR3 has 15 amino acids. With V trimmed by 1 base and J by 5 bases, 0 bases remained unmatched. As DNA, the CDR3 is TGTGCCAGCAGCTTAGGACTAGCGGGAGACAATGAGCAGTTCTTC. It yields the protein CASSLGLAGDNEQFF.

DNA of the CDR3: TGTGCCAGCAGTAAACTAGCGGCCTATGGACATGAGCAGTTCTTC. Residues: CASSKLAAYGHEQFF. The chain uses TRBV6-4 and TRBJ2-1; 8 nucleotides line up with TRBD2. This CDR3 comprises 15 residues. Germline CDR1 and CDR2: MRHNA and SNTAGT. Trimming took 5 bases from V and 8 from J; bases not matched to a gene: 11.

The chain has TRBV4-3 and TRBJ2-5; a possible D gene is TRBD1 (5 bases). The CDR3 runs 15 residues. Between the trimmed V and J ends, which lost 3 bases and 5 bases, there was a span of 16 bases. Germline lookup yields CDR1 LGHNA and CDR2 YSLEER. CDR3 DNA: TGCGCCAGCAGCCAGACATCCAGGGTCACGGAGACCCAGTACTTC. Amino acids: CASSQTSRVTETQYF.

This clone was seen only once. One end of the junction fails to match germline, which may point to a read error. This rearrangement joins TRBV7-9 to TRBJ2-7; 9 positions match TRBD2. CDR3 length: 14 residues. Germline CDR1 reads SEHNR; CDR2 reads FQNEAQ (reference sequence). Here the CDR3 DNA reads TGTTCCAGCAGAAACATAGCGGGAGAAGATGAGCAGTACTTC. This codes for CSSRNIAGEDEQYF.

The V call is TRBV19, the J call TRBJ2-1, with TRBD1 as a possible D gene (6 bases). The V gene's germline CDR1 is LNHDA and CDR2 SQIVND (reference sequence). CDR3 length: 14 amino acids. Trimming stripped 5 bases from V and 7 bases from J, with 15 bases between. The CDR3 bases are TGTGCCAGTAGTCCCTCCGGGCAGGGGAATGAGCAGTTCTTC. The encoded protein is CASSPSGQGNEQFF. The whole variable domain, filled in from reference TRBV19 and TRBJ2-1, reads DGGITQSPKYLFRKEGQNVTLSCEQNLNHDAMYWYRQDPGQGLRLIYYSQIVNDFQKGDIAEGYSVSREKKESFPLTVTSAQKNPTAFYLCASSPSGQGNEQFFGPGTRLTVL.

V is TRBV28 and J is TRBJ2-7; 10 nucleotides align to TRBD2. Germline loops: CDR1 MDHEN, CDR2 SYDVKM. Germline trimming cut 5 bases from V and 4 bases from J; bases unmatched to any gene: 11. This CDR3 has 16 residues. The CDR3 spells CASSLGGGTSVYEQYF. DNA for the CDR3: TGTGCCAGCAGTCTGGGTGGAGGGACTAGCGTGTACGAGCAGTACTTC.